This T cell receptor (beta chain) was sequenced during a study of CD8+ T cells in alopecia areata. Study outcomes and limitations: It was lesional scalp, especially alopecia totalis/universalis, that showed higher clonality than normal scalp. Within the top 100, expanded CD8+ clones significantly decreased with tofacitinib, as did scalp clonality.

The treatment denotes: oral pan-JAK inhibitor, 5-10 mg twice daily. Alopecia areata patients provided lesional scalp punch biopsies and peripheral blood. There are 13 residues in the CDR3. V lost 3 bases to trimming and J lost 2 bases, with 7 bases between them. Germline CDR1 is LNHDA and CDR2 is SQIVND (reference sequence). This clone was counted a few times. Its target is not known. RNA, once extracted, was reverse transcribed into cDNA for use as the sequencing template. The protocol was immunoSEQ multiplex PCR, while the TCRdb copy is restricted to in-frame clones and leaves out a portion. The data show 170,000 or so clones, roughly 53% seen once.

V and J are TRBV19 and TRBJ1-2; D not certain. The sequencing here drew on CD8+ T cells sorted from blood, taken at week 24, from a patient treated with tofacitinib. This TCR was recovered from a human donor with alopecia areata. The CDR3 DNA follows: TGTGCCAGTAGTATGCCCGACAACTATGGCTACACCTTC. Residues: CASSMPDNYGYTF.